The TCR beta chain under discussion was sequenced for a study of T-cell memory formation after mild COVID-19. This clonotype has more than one count but fewer than ten. Germline lookup yields CDR1 SQVTM and CDR2 ANQGSEA. V shed 5 bases and J 1 base; nucleotides not matched to a gene: 8. The CDR3 is 15 residues long. Constant-segment primers were used for 5'RACE, and the resulting TCR alpha and TCR beta cDNA libraries carried sample barcodes and UMIs. TCRdb reprocessed the 5' RACE reads via MiXCR and lists one record per CDR3 protein. The sample includes around 260,000 distinct CDR3 sequences, roughly 16% of them seen just once.

The gene calls are TRBV29-1 and TRBJ2-1; TRBD2 matches 7 bases. The sequenced material came from PBMCs or a T cell subset sorted from them (not recorded which). The clonotype comes from a man between 18 and 29 years old who had mild COVID-19 (a few samples of this study predate the infection). Cell type and time point are not known. DNA of the CDR3: TGCAGCGTTCAGGGAGGGCTACGATCCTACAATGAGCAGTTCTTC. It is translated as CSVQGGLRSYNEQFF.